This T cell receptor (beta chain) came from a study of cytomegalovirus exposure and HLA in healthy donors. General study findings and limits: Rare sequences made up most TCRs, while some public TCRs were found in many donors. Three of the chains that were CMV-associated were confirmed in vitro to be specific for CMV antigens.

Sequencing was performed with immunoSEQ multiplex PCR; in TCRdb, only in-frame clones are kept and a portion is missing. In the table there are roughly 120,000 clones, roughly 90% of which are singletons. The study drew the donors from its approximately 130-subject validation cohort, separate from the 666-subject first cohort. Germline V gives CDR1 SNHLY, CDR2 FYNNEI. This CDR3 spans 17 amino acids. Trimming removed 9 bases from V and 3 bases from J; junction bases left unmatched: 16. Turning to this clone: Antigen: not known.

The clonotype comes from a woman under 30 in good health and CMV-seropositive. Sequenced sample: PBMCs. J is TRBJ1-1 and V is TRBV2, with 10 bases that match TRBD1. This chain's CDR3 is CASLESGTGVSYTEAFF. The CDR3 nucleotides are TGTGCCAGTTTAGAGTCCGGGACAGGGGTTTCGTACACTGAAGCTTTCTTT.